This T cell receptor (beta chain) came from a study of shared clonotypes between healthy human individuals. At the level of the study: CD4 naive cells filled three plates per donor, CD4 memory three, CD8 naive two and CD8 memory one.

Germline CDR1 and CDR2: MDHEN and SYDVKM. Between the trimmed V and J ends, which lost 5 bases and 2 bases, there was a span of 13 bases. The CDR3 is 15 amino acids. For sorted subsets, 150 to 200 ng DNA per replicate equaled approximately 30,000 T cell genomes. This table comes from immunoSEQ multiplex PCR, and its TCRdb copy is limited to in-frame clones, with some not included. The repertoire holds around 510,000 clones, with about 96% as singletons. The origin of this receptor is a woman aged 25 to 45 in good health. Specimen: naive CD4+ T cells sorted from blood. The subset was: CD45RA+ positively selected. J is TRBJ1-5 and V is TRBV28; D might be TRBD1 (5 bases). The CDR3 here is CASSEPGQRNQPQHF. CDR3 sequence (DNA): TGTGCCAGCAGTGAACCTGGACAACGCAATCAGCCCCAGCATTTT. The whole variable domain, filled in from reference TRBV28 and TRBJ1-5, reads DVKVTQSSRYLVKRTGEKVFLECVQDMDHENMFWYRQDPGLGLRLIYFSYDVKMKEKGDIPEGYSVSREKKERFSLILESASTNQTSMYLCASSEPGQRNQPQHFGDGTRLSIL.